The T cell receptor (beta chain) described here comes from a study of OX40 agonist ivuxolimab in advanced cancers. Study context: A diagnosis of hepatocellular carcinoma, melanoma, renal cell or head and neck cancer was present in dose-escalation patients.

Study outcomes and limitations: Fewer expanded clones were found on average in CD4+ than in CD8+ T cells.

This clone was counted a few times. Its antigen is undetermined. V lost 8 bases, J lost 1 base, and 8 bases stayed unmatched. The CDR3 totals 15 residues. CDR1 and CDR2 from the germline V gene are WSHSY and SAAADI. Generated by immunoSEQ multiplex PCR, the TCRdb table keeps only in-frame clones and is missing some. Of roughly 73,000 clones in the sample, around 88% were seen once. V is TRBV10-2 and J is TRBJ2-1; 7 bases agree with TRBD1. Sequenced material: CD4+ or CD8+ T cells sorted from blood, taken in a trial of the OX40 agonist ivuxolimab. This clonotype originated in an adult with an advanced solid tumor such as melanoma, head and neck, liver or kidney cancer. The CDR3 nucleotides read TGCGCCAGCCATCCCCGGGACAGATCCTACAATGAGCAGTTCTTC. Translating it yields CASHPRDRSYNEQFF.